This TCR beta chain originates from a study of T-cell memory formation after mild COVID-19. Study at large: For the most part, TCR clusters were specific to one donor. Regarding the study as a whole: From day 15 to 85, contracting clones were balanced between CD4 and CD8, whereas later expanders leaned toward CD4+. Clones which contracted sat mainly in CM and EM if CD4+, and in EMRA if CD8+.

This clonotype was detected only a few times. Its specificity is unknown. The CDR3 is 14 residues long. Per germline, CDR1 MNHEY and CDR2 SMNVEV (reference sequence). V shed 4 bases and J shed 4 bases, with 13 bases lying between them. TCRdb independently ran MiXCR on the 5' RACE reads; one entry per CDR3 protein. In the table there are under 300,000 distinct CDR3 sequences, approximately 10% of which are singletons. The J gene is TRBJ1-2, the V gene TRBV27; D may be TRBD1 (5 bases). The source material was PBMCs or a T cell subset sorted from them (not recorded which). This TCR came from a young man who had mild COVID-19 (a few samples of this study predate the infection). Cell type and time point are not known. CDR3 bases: TGTGCCAGCAGTTGGTCGACAGAACCCTATGGCTACACCTTC. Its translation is CASSWSTEPYGYTF.